This record concerns one T cell receptor (beta chain) sequence. Germline V gene sequence: CDR1 LNHDA, CDR2 SQIVND (reference sequence). The CDR3 runs 13 residues. V lost 7 bases, J lost 0 bases, and 7 bases lay in between. This record belongs to a study of blood T cell repertoires in COVID-19. Study context: The United States, Italy and Spain supplied acute and convalescent COVID-19 samples. PBMCs, B-cell-depleted T cells, or T cells provided the cDNA or gDNA that made up the material.

The assay was immunoSEQ multiplex PCR, and TCRdb's table has in-frame clones only and misses some. The repertoire holds about 400,000 clones, with roughly 90% as singletons. Sample: peripheral blood. This rearrangement joins TRBV19 to TRBJ1-5; no reliable D call. The clonotype comes from a middle-aged man with acute or convalescent COVID-19. CDR3 region: CASTQSSNQPQHF. The CDR3 bases are TGTGCCAGTACCCAATCTAGCAATCAGCCCCAGCATTTT. The whole variable domain, filled in from reference TRBV19 and TRBJ1-5, reads DGGITQSPKYLFRKEGQNVTLSCEQNLNHDAMYWYRQDPGQGLRLIYYSQIVNDFQKGDIAEGYSVSREKKESFPLTVTSAQKNPTAFYLCASTQSSNQPQHFGDGTRLSIL.